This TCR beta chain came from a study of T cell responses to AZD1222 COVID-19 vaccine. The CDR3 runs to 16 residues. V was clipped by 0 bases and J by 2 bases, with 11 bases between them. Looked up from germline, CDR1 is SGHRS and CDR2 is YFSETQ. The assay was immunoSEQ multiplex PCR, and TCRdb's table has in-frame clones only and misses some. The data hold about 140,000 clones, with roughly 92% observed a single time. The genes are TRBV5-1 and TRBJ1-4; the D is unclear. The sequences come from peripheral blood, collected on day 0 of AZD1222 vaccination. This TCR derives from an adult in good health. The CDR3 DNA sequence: TGCGCCAGCAGCTTGGGTAGGGTACTTACTAATGAAAAACTGTTTTTT. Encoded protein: CASSLGRVLTNEKLFF. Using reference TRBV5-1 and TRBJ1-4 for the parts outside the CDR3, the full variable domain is KAGVTQTPRYLIKTRGQQVTLSCSPISGHRSVSWYQQTPGQGLQFLFEYFSETQRNKGNFPGRFSGRQFSNSRSEMNVSTLELGDSALYLCASSLGRVLTNEKLFFGSGTQLSVL.